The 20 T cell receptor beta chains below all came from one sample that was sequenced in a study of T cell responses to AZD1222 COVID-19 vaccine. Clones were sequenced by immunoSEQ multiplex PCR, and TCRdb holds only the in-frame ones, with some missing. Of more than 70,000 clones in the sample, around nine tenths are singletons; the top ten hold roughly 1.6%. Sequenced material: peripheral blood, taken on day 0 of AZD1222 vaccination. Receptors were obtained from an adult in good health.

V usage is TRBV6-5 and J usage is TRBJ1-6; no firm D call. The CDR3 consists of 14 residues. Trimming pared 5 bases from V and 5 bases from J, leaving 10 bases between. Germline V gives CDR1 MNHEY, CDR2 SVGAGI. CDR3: CASSRPPDNSPLHF. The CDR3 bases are TGTGCCAGCAGTCGACCCCCTGATAATTCACCCCTCCACTTT.

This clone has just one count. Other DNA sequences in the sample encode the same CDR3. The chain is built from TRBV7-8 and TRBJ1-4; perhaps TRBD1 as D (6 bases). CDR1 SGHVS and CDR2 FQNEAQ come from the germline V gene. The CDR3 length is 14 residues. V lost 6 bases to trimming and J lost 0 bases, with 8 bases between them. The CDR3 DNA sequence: TGTGCCAGCAGTCGACAGGCAACTAATGAAAAACTGTTTTTT. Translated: CASSRQATNEKLFF.

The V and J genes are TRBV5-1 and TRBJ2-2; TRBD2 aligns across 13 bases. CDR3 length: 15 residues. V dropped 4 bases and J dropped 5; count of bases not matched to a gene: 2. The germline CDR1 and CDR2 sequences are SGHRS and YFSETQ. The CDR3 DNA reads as TGCGCCAGCAGCCCGGGACTAGCGGGAACCGGGGAGCTGTTTTTT. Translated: CASSPGLAGTGELFF.

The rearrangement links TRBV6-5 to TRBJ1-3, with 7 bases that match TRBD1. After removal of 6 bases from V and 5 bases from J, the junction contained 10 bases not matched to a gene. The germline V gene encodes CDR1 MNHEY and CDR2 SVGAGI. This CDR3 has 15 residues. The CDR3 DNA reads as TGTGCCAGCAGACCTCCGACAGGGAAAAGAAACACCATATATTTT. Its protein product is CASRPPTGKRNTIYF.

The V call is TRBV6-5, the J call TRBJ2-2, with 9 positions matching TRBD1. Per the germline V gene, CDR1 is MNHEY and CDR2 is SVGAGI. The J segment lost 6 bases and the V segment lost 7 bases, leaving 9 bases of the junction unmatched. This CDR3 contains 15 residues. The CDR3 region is CASTPGQGSAGELFF. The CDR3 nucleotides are TGTGCCAGCACTCCGGGACAGGGATCGGCCGGGGAGCTGTTTTTT.

The CDR3 here is CAISESLGVHGYTF. CDR3 coding DNA: TGTGCCATCAGTGAGTCGCTAGGGGTACATGGCTACACCTTC. V gene TRBV10-3 combines with J gene TRBJ1-2; tentatively, D is TRBD1 (5 bases). V was trimmed by 0 bases and J by 6 bases, leaving 11 bases between them. The CDR3 has 14 residues. Germline V gene lookup returns CDR1 ENHRY and CDR2 SYGVKD.

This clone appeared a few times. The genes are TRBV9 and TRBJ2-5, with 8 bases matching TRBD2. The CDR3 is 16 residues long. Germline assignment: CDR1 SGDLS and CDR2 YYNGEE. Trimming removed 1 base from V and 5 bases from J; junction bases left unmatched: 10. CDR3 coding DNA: TGTGCCAGCAGCGTATCCTCTAGCGGGCTGAGGGAGACCCAGTACTTC. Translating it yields CASSVSSSGLRETQYF.

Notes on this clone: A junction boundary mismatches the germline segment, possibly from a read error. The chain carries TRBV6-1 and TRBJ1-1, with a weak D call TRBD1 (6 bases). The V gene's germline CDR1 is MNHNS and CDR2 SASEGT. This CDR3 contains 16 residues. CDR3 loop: CASREEAGQRNTEAFF. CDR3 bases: TGTGCCAGCAGAGAAGAGGCGGGACAAAGAAACACTGAAGCTTTCTTT.

The CDR3 DNA follows: TGTGCCAGCAGCCCTACAGGTTTGCGGGAGACCCAGTACTTC. It yields the protein CASSPTGLRETQYF. The chain recombines TRBV6-2 or TRBV6-3 with TRBJ2-5, with a possible D match to TRBD1 (5 bases). V lost 6 bases and J 5 bases, leaving 16 bases between the germline ends. Germline CDR1 and CDR2: MNHEY and SVGEGT. The CDR3 runs 14 residues.

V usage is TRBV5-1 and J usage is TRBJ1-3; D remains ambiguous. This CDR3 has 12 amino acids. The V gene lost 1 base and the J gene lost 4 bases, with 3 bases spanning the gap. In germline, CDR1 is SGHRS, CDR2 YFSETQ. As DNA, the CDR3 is TGCGCCAGCAGCTTGTCGGGAAACACCATATATTTT. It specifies CASSLSGNTIYF.

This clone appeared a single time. CDR3 loop: CASSYSTGGDQPQHF. For the CDR3, the DNA is TGTGCCAGCAGTTACTCGACAGGGGGCGATCAGCCCCAGCATTTT. V and J are TRBV6-5 and TRBJ1-5, with TRBD1 matching over 10 bases. J was trimmed by 5 bases and V by 0 bases; bases with no gene match: 1. The CDR3 length is 15 residues. In germline, CDR1 is MNHEY, CDR2 SVGAGI.

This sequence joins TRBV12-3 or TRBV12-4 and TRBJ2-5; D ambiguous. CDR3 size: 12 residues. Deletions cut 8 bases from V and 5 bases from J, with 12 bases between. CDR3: CASGFRRETQYF. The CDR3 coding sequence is TGTGCCAGCGGGTTCCGGCGGGAGACCCAGTACTTC.

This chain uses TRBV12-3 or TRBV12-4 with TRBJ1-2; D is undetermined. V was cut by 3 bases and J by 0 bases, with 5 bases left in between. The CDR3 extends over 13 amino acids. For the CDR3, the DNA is TGTGCCAGCAGTTTGGCCTCTAACTATGGCTACACCTTC. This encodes CASSLASNYGYTF.

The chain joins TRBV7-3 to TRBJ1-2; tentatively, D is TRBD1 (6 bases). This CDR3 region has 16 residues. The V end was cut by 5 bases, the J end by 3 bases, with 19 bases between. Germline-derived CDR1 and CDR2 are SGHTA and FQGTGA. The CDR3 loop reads CASSRGRDTGDYGYTF. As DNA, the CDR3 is TGTGCCAGCAGCAGGGGACGGGACACCGGAGACTATGGCTACACCTTC.

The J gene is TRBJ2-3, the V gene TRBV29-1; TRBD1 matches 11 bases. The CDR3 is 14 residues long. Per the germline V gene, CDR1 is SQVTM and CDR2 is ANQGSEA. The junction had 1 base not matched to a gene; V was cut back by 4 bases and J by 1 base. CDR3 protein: CSVAGQGGTDTQYF. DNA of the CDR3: TGCAGCGTTGCGGGACAGGGGGGCACAGATACGCAGTATTTT.

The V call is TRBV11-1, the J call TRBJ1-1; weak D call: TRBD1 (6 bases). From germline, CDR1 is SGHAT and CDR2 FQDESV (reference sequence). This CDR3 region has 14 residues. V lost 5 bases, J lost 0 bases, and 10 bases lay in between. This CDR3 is CASSGWDMNTEAFF. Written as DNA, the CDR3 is TGTGCCAGCAGCGGGTGGGACATGAACACTGAAGCTTTCTTT.

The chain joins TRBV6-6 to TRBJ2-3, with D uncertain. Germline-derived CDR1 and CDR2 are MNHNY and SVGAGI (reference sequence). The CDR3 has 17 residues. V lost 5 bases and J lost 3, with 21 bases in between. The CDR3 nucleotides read TGTGCCAGCAGTCCCCAGCCGGTACTGAAGATAACAGATACGCAGTATTTT. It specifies CASSPQPVLKITDTQYF.

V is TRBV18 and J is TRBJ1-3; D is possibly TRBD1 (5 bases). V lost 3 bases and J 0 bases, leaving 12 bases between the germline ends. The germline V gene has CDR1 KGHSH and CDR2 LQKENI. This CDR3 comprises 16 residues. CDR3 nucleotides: TGTGCCAGCTCACCCGGGACGGGCGACTCTGGAAACACCATATATTTT. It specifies CASSPGTGDSGNTIYF.

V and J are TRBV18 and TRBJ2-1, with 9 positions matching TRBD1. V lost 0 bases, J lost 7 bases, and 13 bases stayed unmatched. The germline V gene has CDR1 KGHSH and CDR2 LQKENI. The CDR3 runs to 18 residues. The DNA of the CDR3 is TGTGCCAGCTCACCACCGGGACAGGGTGGGGGGCTGGCTAATGAGCAGTTCTTC. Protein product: CASSPPGQGGGLANEQFF.

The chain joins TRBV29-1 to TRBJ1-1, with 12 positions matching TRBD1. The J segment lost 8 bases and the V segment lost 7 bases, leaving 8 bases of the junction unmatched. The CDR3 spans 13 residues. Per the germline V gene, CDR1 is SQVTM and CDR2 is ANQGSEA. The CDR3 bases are TGCAGCGCGCAGCAGGGACAGGGGGCGGAAGCTTTCTTT. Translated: CSAQQGQGAEAFF.